A single sample gave rise to the 5 T cell receptor beta chains below, sequenced in a study of chemoradiotherapy in HPV16-positive cancers. Assay: immunoSEQ multiplex PCR; the TCRdb copy retains only in-frame clones and omits some. In the table there are over 20,000 clones, about 90% of which are singletons. The sequencing here drew on blood, taken from a patient who underwent chemoradiotherapy. These receptors originate from a human donor with HPV-associated anogenital cancer.

Points on this clone: At one boundary the junction diverges from the germline segment, which might be a read error. Other DNA sequences within the sample encode an identical CDR3. The chain links TRBV15 to TRBJ1-6; the D gene is possibly TRBD1 (6 bases). In germline, CDR1 is LNHNV, CDR2 YYDKDF (reference sequence). The CDR3 covers 13 residues. CDR3 amino acids: CATLEGGNSPLHF. The CDR3 DNA is TGCGCCACGTTGGAGGGGGGGAATTCACCCCTCCACTTT.

The gene calls are TRBV10-1 and TRBJ2-1; tentative D call: TRBD2 (5 bases). This CDR3 contains 14 residues. The germline gives CDR1 WNHNN, CDR2 SYGVQD (reference sequence). V was clipped by 4 bases and J by 0 bases, with 7 bases between them. Here the CDR3 DNA reads TGCGCCAGCAGTGGACGGGGCTCCTACAATGAGCAGTTCTTC. Amino acids: CASSGRGSYNEQFF.

The chain is built from TRBV2 and TRBJ2-4; 10 bases are a match to TRBD2. Germline V gives CDR1 SNHLY, CDR2 FYNNEI. Trimming removed 6 bases from V and 5 bases from J; junction bases left unmatched: 7. The CDR3 loop spans 15 amino acids. The CDR3 here is CASSERGGSENIQYF. The CDR3 bases are TGTGCCAGCAGCGAGCGGGGGGGCAGTGAAAACATTCAGTACTTC.

V gene TRBV14 combines with J gene TRBJ2-5, with D uncertain. Looked up from germline, CDR1 is SGHDN and CDR2 is FVKESK. The CDR3 contains 12 residues. The V end lost 1 base, the J end lost 4 bases, and 4 bases lay between the germline ends. CDR3 bases: TGTGCCAGCAGCCAAGGCGGAGAGACCCAGTACTTC. It yields the protein CASSQGGETQYF.

This clone was seen a few times. The chain recombines TRBV6-1 with TRBJ1-5, with TRBD1 identical over 7 bases. After removal of 6 bases from V and 7 bases from J, the junction contained 12 bases not matched to a gene. CDR3 length equals 15 residues. Germline CDR1 reads MNHNS; CDR2 reads SASEGT. DNA of the CDR3: TGTGCCAGCAGGAGACAGGGCGGGTTTGAACAGCCCCAGCATTTT. It specifies CASRRQGGFEQPQHF.